This TCR beta chain was captured in a study of technical replicates of blood from a few donors. TCRdb keeps only in-frame clones here, not all; method: immunoSEQ multiplex PCR. This sample carries under 110,000 clones, over 90% of them seen once, and the ten largest clones take approximately 0.21%. The CDR3 consists of 16 residues. V lost 1 base to trimming and J lost 1 base; unmatched junction nucleotides: 6. Looked up from germline, CDR1 is SGHRS and CDR2 is YFSETQ. This TCR was sampled from a human donor in good health. The sample consisted of T cells isolated from PBMCs. The chain uses TRBV5-1 and TRBJ2-5; 8 bases map to TRBD2. Here the CDR3 reads CASSLTGGMVQETQYF. The CDR3, as DNA: TGCGCCAGCAGCTTGACGGGGGGGATGGTCCAAGAGACCCAGTACTTC.